In its sample, the clone carrying this T cell receptor beta chain was seen once. The CDR3 covers 17 residues. V was trimmed by 4 bases and J by 4 bases, leaving 21 bases between them. CDR1 is SGHRS, CDR2 YFSETQ, per germline. The data were obtained in a study of neoadjuvant anti-PD-1 for oral cavity cancer. Libraries were prepared by immunoSEQ multiplex PCR; TCRdb keeps only in-frame clonotypes and omits some of them. The table has 15,000 to 20,000 clones, approximately 72% seen once. This chain connects TRBV5-1 to TRBJ2-1; a weak D match, TRBD2 (6 bases). The sequence derives from a person between 40 and 85 years old with oral cavity squamous cell carcinoma. This material consisted of PBMCs, taken before nivolumab (anti-PD-1) treatment. DNA for the CDR3: TGCGCCAGCAGCCCTACCGGGGCGGAGGGCCGTTACAATGAGCAGTTCTTC. Amino acid sequence: CASSPTGAEGRYNEQFF.